This T cell receptor beta chain was identified during a study of blood T cells in healthy people across ages. Study conclusions and caveats: With unsorted PBMCs, a conclusive comparison of naive versus antigen-experienced cells was not possible. Across samples, TCR beta diversity tracked strongly with naive T cell percentage.

A J-beta primer mix and a sample-barcoded 5' primer were used in a second PCR of about 7 to 12 cycles. The template-switch adaptor, which had 12 random nucleotides, put a tag on each cDNA molecule. CDR3-containing paired-end reads numbering at least 2.5 million came from each sample. TCRdb reprocessed the 5' RACE reads via MiXCR and lists one record per CDR3 protein. In the table there are about a million distinct CDR3 sequences, about 44% of which are singletons. The V gene's germline CDR1 is DFQATT and CDR2 SNEGSKA (reference sequence). The CDR3 runs 14 residues. V was clipped by 0 bases and J by 6 bases, with 14 bases between them. With regard to this clonotype: Its specificity is unknown.

The chain recombines TRBV20-1 with TRBJ1-2; D remains ambiguous. This clonotype originated in a man aged 30-40 years in good health. Material for sequencing was blood. The CDR3 DNA sequence: TGCAGTGCTAGAGATCCGAGGGTTTATAATGGCTACACCTTC. Protein: CSARDPRVYNGYTF.